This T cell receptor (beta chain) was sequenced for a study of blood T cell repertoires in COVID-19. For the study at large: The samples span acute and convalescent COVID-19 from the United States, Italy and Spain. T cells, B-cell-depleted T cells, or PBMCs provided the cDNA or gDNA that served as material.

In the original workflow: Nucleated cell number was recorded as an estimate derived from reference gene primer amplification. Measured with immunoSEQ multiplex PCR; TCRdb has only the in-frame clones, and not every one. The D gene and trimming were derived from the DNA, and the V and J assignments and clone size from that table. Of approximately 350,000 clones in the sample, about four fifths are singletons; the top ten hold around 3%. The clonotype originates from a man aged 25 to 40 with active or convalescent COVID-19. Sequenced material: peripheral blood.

The chain's CDR3 is CASSHGSNQPQHF. The DNA of the CDR3 is TGCGCCAGCAGCCACGGGTCCAATCAGCCCCAGCATTTT. This rearrangement joins TRBV4-1 to TRBJ1-5, with unresolved D. From germline, CDR1 is MGHRA and CDR2 YSYEKL. Trimming took off 3 bases at V and 3 bases at J, with 6 bases between the two ends. The CDR3 has 13 amino acids.